This TCR beta chain was retrieved from a study of T-cell reconstitution after alpha-beta-depleted transplantation in children. Comment on this clonotype: Its specificity is unknown.

Whole-study results and caveats: After one year, T-cell counts and TCRbeta diversity mostly came from new T cells.

CDR1 and CDR2 from the germline V gene are SQVTM and ANQGSEA. The CDR3 has 13 amino acids. J lost 3 bases, V lost 8 bases, and 4 bases had no gene match. Unique molecular identifiers were used in preparing the TCRbeta library. TCRdb itself ran the PCR reads through MiXCR, one entry per CDR3 protein. The sample includes fewer than 700,000 distinct CDR3 sequences, under 30% of them seen just once. Sequencing used PBMCs, mostly from graft donor cells, obtained 360 days after TCRalphabeta/CD19-depleted stem cell transplant. This rearrangement joins TRBV29-1 to TRBJ2-6; 7 bases fit TRBD1. This sequence originates from a boy under two years old who had a stem cell transplant for acute myeloid leukemia, so the T cells may come from the graft donor. CDR3 nucleotide sequence: TGCAGCTACCGGGACAGTGGGGCCAACGTCCTGACTTTC. This sequence encodes CSYRDSGANVLTF.